This is a list of T cell receptor beta chains from one sample in a study of cytomegalovirus exposure and HLA in healthy donors. Profiled with immunoSEQ multiplex PCR; TCRdb holds only in-frame clones, not every one. The top ten clones hold less than 3.5% of a sample with over 150,000 clones, more than 65% of them seen once. The source material was PBMCs. The receptors stem from a woman aged 40 to 50 in good health and CMV-seropositive. The CDR3 runs from the conserved cysteine through the conserved F or W. The D gene is left open where the match is weak. Rows give clone size only sometimes, using once, few, many, or a class for an expanded clone.

TRBJ2-3 TRBV7-2 15 TRBD2 . TGTGCCAGCAGGCCTCCTAGCGGTAGCACAGATACGCAGTATTTT CASRPPSGSTDTQYF
TRBJ2-3 TRBV9 15 TRBD2 . TGTGCCAGCAGCGTAGCGGCTAGCGGGTTGGATACGCAGTATTTT CASSVAASGLDTQYF
TRBJ1-1 TRBV10-3 14 . . TGTGCCATCAGTGGGGGTACAGGGAGTACTGAAGCTTTCTTT CAISGGTGSTEAFF
TRBJ1-1 TRBV29-1 13 TRBD1 . TGCAGCGTTGCGGGACAGGGTGACACTGAAGCTTTCTTT CSVAGQGDTEAFF
TRBJ1-5 TRBV2 15 TRBD1 . TGTGCCAGCAGAGCTAGGACAGGGGGCGGGCAGCCCCAGCATTTT CASRARTGGGQPQHF
TRBJ2-5 TRBV27 14 TRBD1 . TGTGCCAGCAGCTTAAGGGGGCTTCAAGAGACCCAGTACTTC CASSLRGLQETQYF
TRBJ2-5 TRBV25-1 16 TRBD2 . TGTGCCAGCAGTGAACTTCGGACTAGCGGCGAAGAGACCCAGTACTTC CASSELRTSGEETQYF
TRBJ2-5 TRBV18 14 . . TGTGCCAGCTCACCACCGGGGGACTGGGAGACCCAGTACTTC CASSPPGDWETQYF
TRBJ1-5 TRBV15 14 . . TGTGCCACCAGCCCGAGGGGGGGAGGGCAGCCCCAGCATTTT CATSPRGGGQPQHF
TRBJ1-5 TRBV7-8 17 TRBD1 . TGTGCCAGCAGCGAGCGTACCGGGACAGGCCGTACGGAGCCCCAGCATTTT CASSERTGTGRTEPQHF
TRBJ1-1 TRBV27 17 . . TGTGCCAGCAGTTTTTCAGGCTTCAGGTTTGCTGGCACTGAAGCTTTCTTT CASSFSGFRFAGTEAFF
TRBJ2-5 TRBV7-2 14 . once TGTGCCAGCAGCTTGATAGCGTACCAAGAGACCCAGTACTTC CASSLIAYQETQYF
TRBJ2-7 TRBV28 14 . few TGTGCCAGCATCGGAAGGGGGGGCAACTACGAGCAGTACTTC CASIGRGGNYEQYF
TRBJ1-1 TRBV18 14 . . TGTGCCAGCTCTCCCGGGACAACTTATGGTGAAGCTTTCTTT CASSPGTTYGEAFF
TRBJ1-1 TRBV5-4 14 TRBD1 . TGTGCCAGCAGCTGGGACAGTGGGAACACTGAAGCTTTCTTT CASSWDSGNTEAFF
TRBJ1-5 TRBV6-6 14 TRBD1 . TGTGCCAGCAGTTTAGAGGGGGCTGATCAGCCCCAGCATTTT CASSLEGADQPQHF
TRBJ2-1 TRBV5-1 14 TRBD1 . TGCGCCAGCAAGGGGACAGCCGGGTTCAATGAGCAGTTCTTC CASKGTAGFNEQFF
TRBJ1-1 TRBV4-2 12 . . TGTGCCAGCAGCCAAGAAGCTACTGAAGCTTTCTTT CASSQEATEAFF
TRBJ2-1 TRBV15 16 TRBD2 . TGTGCCACCAGCAGGGCCGGAGCGGGATGGCGCGATGAGCAGTTCTTC CATSRAGAGWRDEQFF
TRBJ2-4 TRBV4-1 16 . . TGCGCCAGCAGCCAAGATACACAGGGTTTTAAAAACATTCAGTACTTC CASSQDTQGFKNIQYF
TRBJ1-1 TRBV18 15 . few TGTGCCAGCTCTCCTTGGGCCAACGAGAACACTGAAGCTTTCTTT CASSPWANENTEAFF
TRBJ2-7 TRBV11-2 15 TRBD1 . TGTGCCAGCAGCTTAGGGCGACAGGGTCACAACGAGCAGTACTTC CASSLGRQGHNEQYF